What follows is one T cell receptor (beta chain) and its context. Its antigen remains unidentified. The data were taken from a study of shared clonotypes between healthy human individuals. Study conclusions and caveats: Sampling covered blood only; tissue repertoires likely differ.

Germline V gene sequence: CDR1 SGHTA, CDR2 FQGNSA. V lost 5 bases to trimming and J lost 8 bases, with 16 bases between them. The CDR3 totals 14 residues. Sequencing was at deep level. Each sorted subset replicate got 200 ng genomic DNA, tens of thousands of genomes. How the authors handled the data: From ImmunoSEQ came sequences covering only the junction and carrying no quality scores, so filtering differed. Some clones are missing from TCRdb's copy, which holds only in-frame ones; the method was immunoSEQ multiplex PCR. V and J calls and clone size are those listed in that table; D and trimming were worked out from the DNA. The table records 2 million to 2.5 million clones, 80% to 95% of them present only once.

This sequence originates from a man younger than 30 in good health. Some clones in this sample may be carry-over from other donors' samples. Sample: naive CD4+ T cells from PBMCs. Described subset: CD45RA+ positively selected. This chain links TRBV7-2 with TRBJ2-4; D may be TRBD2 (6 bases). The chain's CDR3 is CASSPVAGPYIQYF. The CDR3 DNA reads TGTGCCAGCAGCCCCGTTGCGGGGCCGTACATTCAGTACTTC.